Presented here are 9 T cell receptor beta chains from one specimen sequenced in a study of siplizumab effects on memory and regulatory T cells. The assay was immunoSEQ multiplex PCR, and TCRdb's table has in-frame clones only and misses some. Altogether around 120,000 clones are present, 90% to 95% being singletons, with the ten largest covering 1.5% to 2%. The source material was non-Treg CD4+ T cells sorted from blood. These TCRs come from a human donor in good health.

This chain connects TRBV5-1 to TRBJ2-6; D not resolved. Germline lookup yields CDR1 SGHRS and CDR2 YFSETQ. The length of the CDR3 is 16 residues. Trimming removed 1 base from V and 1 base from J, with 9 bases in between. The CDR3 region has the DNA TGCGCCAGCAGCTTGACAGAGAGGTCTGGGGCCAACGTCCTGACTTTC. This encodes CASSLTERSGANVLTF.

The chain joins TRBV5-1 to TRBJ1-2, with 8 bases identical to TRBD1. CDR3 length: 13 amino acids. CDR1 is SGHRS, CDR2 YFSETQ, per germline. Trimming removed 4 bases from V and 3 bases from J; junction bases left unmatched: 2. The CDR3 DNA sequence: TGCGCCAGCAGCCAGACAGGGGACTATGGCTACACCTTC. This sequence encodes CASSQTGDYGYTF. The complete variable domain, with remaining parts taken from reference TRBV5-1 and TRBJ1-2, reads KAGVTQTPRYLIKTRGQQVTLSCSPISGHRSVSWYQQTPGQGLQFLFEYFSETQRNKGNFPGRFSGRQFSNSRSEMNVSTLELGDSALYLCASSQTGDYGYTFGSGTRLTVV.

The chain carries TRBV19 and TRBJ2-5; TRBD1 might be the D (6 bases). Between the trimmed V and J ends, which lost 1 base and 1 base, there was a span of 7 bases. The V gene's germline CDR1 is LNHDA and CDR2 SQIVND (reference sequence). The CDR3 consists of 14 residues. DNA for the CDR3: TGTGCCAGTAGTATAGGGACAGTCCAAGAGACCCAGTACTTC. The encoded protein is CASSIGTVQETQYF.

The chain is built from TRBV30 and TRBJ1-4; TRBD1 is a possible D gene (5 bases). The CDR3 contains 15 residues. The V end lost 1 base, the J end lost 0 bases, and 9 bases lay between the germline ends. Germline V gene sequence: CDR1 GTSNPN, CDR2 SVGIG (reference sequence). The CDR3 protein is CAWSAGGPTNEKLFF. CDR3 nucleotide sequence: TGTGCCTGGAGTGCGGGGGGTCCAACTAATGAAAAACTGTTTTTT.

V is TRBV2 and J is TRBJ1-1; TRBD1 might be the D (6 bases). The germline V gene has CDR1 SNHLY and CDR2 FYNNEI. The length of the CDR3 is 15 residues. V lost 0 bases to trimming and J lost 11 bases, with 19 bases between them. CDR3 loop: CASSEAGQQGLAAFF. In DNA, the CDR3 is TGTGCCAGCAGTGAAGCCGGGCAACAGGGTCTGGCGGCTTTCTTT.

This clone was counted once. CDR3 sequence reads: CSDHGVWETQYF. The CDR3 DNA is TGCAGCGACCATGGGGTTTGGGAGACCCAGTACTTC. This sequence joins TRBV29-1 and TRBJ2-5, with no clear D. The CDR3 sequence is 12 residues long. Trimming removed 7 bases from V and 5 bases from J, with 14 bases in between. Germline lookup yields CDR1 SQVTM and CDR2 ANQGSEA.

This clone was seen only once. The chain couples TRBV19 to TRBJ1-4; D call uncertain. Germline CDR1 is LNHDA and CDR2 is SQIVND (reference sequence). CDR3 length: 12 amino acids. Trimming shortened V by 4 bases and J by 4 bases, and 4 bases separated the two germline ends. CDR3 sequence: CASSRGNEKLFF. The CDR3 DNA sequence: TGTGCCAGTAGTAGGGGTAATGAAAAACTGTTTTTT.

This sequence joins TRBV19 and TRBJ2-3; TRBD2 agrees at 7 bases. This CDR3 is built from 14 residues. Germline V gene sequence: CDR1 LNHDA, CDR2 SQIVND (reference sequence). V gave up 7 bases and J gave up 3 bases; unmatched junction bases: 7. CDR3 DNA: TGTGCCAGTATAGGCGGGAGCTCTACAGATACGCAGTATTTT. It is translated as CASIGGSSTDTQYF.

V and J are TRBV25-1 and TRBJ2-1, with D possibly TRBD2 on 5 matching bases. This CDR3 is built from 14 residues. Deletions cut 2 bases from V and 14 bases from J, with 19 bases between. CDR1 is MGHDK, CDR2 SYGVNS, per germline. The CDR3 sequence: CASSENSPRLREFF. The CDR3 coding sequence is TGTGCCAGCAGTGAAAATTCCCCCCGTTTGAGGGAGTTCTTC.